This record concerns one TCR beta chain sequence. The data derive from a study of blood T cell repertoires in COVID-19. Study-wide context: PBMCs, B-cell-depleted T cells, or T cells were the source of the cDNA or gDNA that made up the material.

Germline V CDR1 and CDR2: MNHEY, SVGAGI. The CDR3 sequence is 12 residues long. Trimming took off 8 bases at V and 5 bases at J, with 10 bases between the two ends. The protocol was immunoSEQ multiplex PCR, while the TCRdb copy is restricted to in-frame clones and leaves out a portion. The profile shows 150,000 to 200,000 clones, about four fifths of them singletons. The source is a woman in her 70s with COVID-19, enrolled during active disease. Sequenced sample: peripheral blood. The chain links TRBV6-5 to TRBJ2-1; maybe TRBD2 (6 bases). The CDR3 spells CASSGGDNEQFF. CDR3 in DNA: TGTGCCAGCTCCGGGGGAGACAATGAGCAGTTCTTC.